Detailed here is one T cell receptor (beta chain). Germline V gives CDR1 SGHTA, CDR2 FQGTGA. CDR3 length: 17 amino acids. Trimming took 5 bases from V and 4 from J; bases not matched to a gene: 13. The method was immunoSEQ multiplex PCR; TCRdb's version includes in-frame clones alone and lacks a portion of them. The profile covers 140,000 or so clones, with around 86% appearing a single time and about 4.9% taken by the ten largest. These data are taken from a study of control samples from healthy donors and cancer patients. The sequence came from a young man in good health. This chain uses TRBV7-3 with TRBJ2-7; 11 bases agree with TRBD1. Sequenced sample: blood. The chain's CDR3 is CASSIPRDRGEWYEQYF. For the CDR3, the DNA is TGTGCCAGCAGCATCCCGCGGGACAGGGGGGAATGGTACGAGCAGTACTTC.